This passage covers 9 T cell receptor beta chains from one sample sequenced in a study of blood T cell repertoires in COVID-19. Sequencing was performed with immunoSEQ multiplex PCR; in TCRdb, only in-frame clones are kept and a portion is missing. The sample holds about 240,000 clones, roughly four fifths seen once. What was sequenced was peripheral blood. These receptors all come from a woman aged 70-85 years with acute or convalescent COVID-19.

The V call is TRBV28, the J call TRBJ1-6, with 8 bases aligning to TRBD1. CDR1 and CDR2 (germline): MDHEN, SYDVKM. This CDR3 has 14 amino acids. V shed 6 bases, J shed 8 bases, and the junction held 6 bases outside the gene matches. CDR3 nucleotides: TGTGCCAGCAGATTAACAGGGGGTTATTCACCCCTCCACTTT. Translating gives CASRLTGGYSPLHF.

V is TRBV3-1 (or the pseudogene TRBV3-2) and J is TRBJ1-2; the D gene is possibly TRBD1 (5 bases). Germline CDR1 LGHDT, CDR2 YNNKEL (reference sequence). The CDR3 runs to 15 residues. Deletions cut 0 bases from V and 7 bases from J, with 15 bases between. The CDR3 region has the DNA TGTGCCAGCAGCCAAGATAAGGTCCAGGGAGGTGGCTACACCTTC. Translating it yields CASSQDKVQGGGYTF.

The J gene is TRBJ1-2, the V gene TRBV5-6; a weak D match, TRBD1 (6 bases). The CDR3 covers 15 residues. Germline values: CDR1 SGHDT, CDR2 YYEEEE. V shed 0 bases and J shed 5 bases, with 14 bases lying between them. The CDR3 protein is CASSLASGAMYGYTF. CDR3 in DNA: TGTGCCAGCAGCTTGGCCTCAGGGGCGATGTATGGCTACACCTTC.

The chain couples TRBV4-3 to TRBJ1-2, with no clear D. From germline, CDR1 is LGHNA and CDR2 YSLEER. The CDR3 runs 14 residues. V was cut by 4 bases and J by 1 base, with 10 bases left in between. CDR3 sequence reads: CASSPGERNYGYTF. The CDR3 DNA is TGCGCCAGCAGCCCCGGGGAACGTAACTATGGCTACACCTTC.

The chain employs TRBV5-1 and TRBJ2-7, with 8 bases lining up with TRBD2. Germline V gene lookup returns CDR1 SGHRS and CDR2 YFSETQ. V gave up 1 base and J gave up 2 bases; unmatched junction bases: 2. The CDR3 has 14 amino acids. The CDR3 sequence is CASSLSGSPYEQYF. The DNA for the CDR3 is TGCGCCAGCAGCTTGAGCGGGAGTCCCTACGAGCAGTACTTC.

The rearrangement links TRBV5-6 to TRBJ2-7; no definite D call. The CDR3 spans 13 residues. Germline values: CDR1 SGHDT, CDR2 YYEEEE. The ends were cut back, 1 base at V and 1 base at J, with 6 bases in the middle. The DNA for the CDR3 is TGTGCCAGCAGCTTGTGGCAGTCCTACGAGCAGTACTTC. As protein: CASSLWQSYEQYF.

This chain links TRBV20-1 with TRBJ1-5; TRBD1 matches at 7 bases. The J segment lost 6 bases and the V segment lost 3 bases, leaving 14 bases of the junction unmatched. Looked up from germline, CDR1 is DFQATT and CDR2 is SNEGSKA (reference sequence). The CDR3 is 16 amino acids. The CDR3 region is CSASTPAEGAGQPQHF. Written as DNA, the CDR3 is TGCAGTGCTAGTACTCCCGCGGAGGGGGCCGGTCAGCCCCAGCATTTT.

V usage is TRBV4-3 and J usage is TRBJ2-3; the D gene is possibly TRBD2 (6 bases). V was shortened by 0 bases and J by 8 bases, with 12 bases between the two germline ends. The CDR3 has 14 residues. CDR1 and CDR2 (germline): LGHNA, YSLEER. The CDR3 reads CASSQDPEGPTQYF. For the CDR3, the DNA is TGCGCCAGCAGCCAAGATCCGGAGGGTCCTACGCAGTATTTT.

This clone was detected only a few times. This rearrangement joins TRBV7-2 to TRBJ1-1; TRBD1 agrees at 8 bases. After removal of 6 bases from V and 4 bases from J, the junction contained 7 bases not matched to a gene. CDR3 length: 14 amino acids. Germline-derived CDR1 and CDR2 are SGHTA and FQGNSA. CDR3 coding DNA: TGTGCCAGCAGTACGCACAGGGGGTCCACTGAAGCTTTCTTT. Protein product: CASSTHRGSTEAFF.